The 4 T cell receptor beta chains in this list originate from one sample, sequenced in a study of blood T cell repertoires in COVID-19. Libraries were prepared by immunoSEQ multiplex PCR; TCRdb keeps only in-frame clonotypes and omits some of them. The sample contains about 120,000 clones, less than 80% of which appear only once. Input material: peripheral blood. All receptors derive from a man aged 50 to 60 with acute or convalescent COVID-19.

CDR3 sequence (DNA): TGTGCCAGCAGCAAAAAGTCGGGACTAGCGGGGGACCTCCCCATTAGCACAGATACGCAGTATTTT. This gives the protein CASSKKSGLAGDLPISTDTQYF. This chain connects TRBV21-1 to TRBJ2-3; the listed D gene, TRBD2, was not tested against the DNA. TRBV21-1 is designated a pseudogene. There are 22 residues in the CDR3.

J is TRBJ2-5 and V is TRBV1; the tabulated D call, TRBD2, remains unverified against the DNA. TRBV1 is a known pseudogene. This CDR3 region has 15 residues. The CDR3 region is CTSSHLRRGEKTQYF. DNA of the CDR3: TGCACCAGCAGCCACCTCCGACGTGGGGAGAAGACCCAGTACTTC.

This clone was detected only a few times. The chain has TRBV12-3 or TRBV12-4 and TRBJ1-2; D remains ambiguous. The CDR3 totals 12 residues. Trimming removed 6 bases at V and 5 bases at J, with 10 bases between. Here the CDR3 reads CASRRELYGYTF. DNA of the CDR3: TGTGCCAGCAGGAGGGAGCTTTATGGCTACACCTTC.

The chain couples TRBV10-2 to TRBJ2-7, with 10 bases identical to TRBD2. CDR1 and CDR2 from the germline V gene are WSHSY and SAAADI. The CDR3 length is 14 residues. Germline trimming cut 4 bases from V and 1 base from J; bases unmatched to any gene: 1. The CDR3 nucleotides are TGCGCCAGCAGTGGTAGCGGGGGGTCCTACGAGCAGTACTTC. It specifies CASSGSGGSYEQYF.